A single sample gave rise to the 22 T cell receptor beta chains below, sequenced in a study of cytomegalovirus exposure and HLA in healthy donors. The assay was immunoSEQ multiplex PCR, and TCRdb's table has in-frame clones only and misses some. This table holds about 160,000 clones, roughly nine tenths found once. Sequences were obtained from PBMCs. The receptors stem from a woman aged 25 to 45 in good health and CMV-seronegative.

The V gene is TRBV7-3, the J gene TRBJ2-1; no clear D. Trimming took off 5 bases at V and 10 bases at J, with 12 bases between the two ends. Germline CDR1 reads SGHTA; CDR2 reads FQGTGA. The CDR3 is 12 amino acids. The CDR3 region has the DNA TGTGCCAGCAGCCCCACGGGTGAGGAGCAGTTCTTC. This sequence encodes CASSPTGEEQFF.

V is TRBV29-1 and J is TRBJ1-1; 9 nucleotides line up with TRBD1. This CDR3 region has 13 residues. V was clipped by 6 bases and J by 7 bases; unmatched bases: 9. Germline CDR1 SQVTM, CDR2 ANQGSEA. Here the CDR3 reads CSVPGTGHIEAFF. CDR3 DNA sequence: TGCAGCGTCCCTGGGACAGGGCACATTGAAGCTTTCTTT.

As for this clone: The same CDR3 can be traced to other DNA sequences in this sample. The V call is TRBV29-1, the J call TRBJ2-7; D is perhaps TRBD2 (5 bases). The length of the CDR3 is 12 residues. CDR1 is SQVTM and CDR2 is ANQGSEA in the germline V gene. V lost 3 bases and J lost 0, with 6 bases in between. The CDR3 is CSVDGDSYEQYF. CDR3 nucleotide sequence: TGCAGCGTTGACGGGGACTCCTACGAGCAGTACTTC.

CDR3 amino acids: CASKGAGPVSGYGYTF. Written as DNA, the CDR3 is TGTGCCAGCAAGGGGGCAGGGCCAGTTTCGGGCTATGGCTACACCTTC. The chain joins TRBV9 to TRBJ1-2; 7 positions agree with TRBD1. V trimming: 6 bases; J trimming: 4 bases; junction bases outside the gene matches: 15. Germline loops: CDR1 SGDLS, CDR2 YYNGEE. The CDR3 length is 16 residues.

This sequence joins TRBV7-3 and TRBJ2-1; D may be TRBD1 or TRBD2 (5 bases each). Trimming took off 0 bases at V and 6 bases at J, with 12 bases between the two ends. This CDR3 is 15 amino acids long. Looked up from germline, CDR1 is SGHTA and CDR2 is FQGTGA. CDR3 sequence: CASSLTTGTFNEQFF. The CDR3 DNA reads TGTGCCAGCAGCTTAACCACCGGGACCTTCAATGAGCAGTTCTTC.

The chain joins TRBV25-1 to TRBJ1-2; the D is unclear. Germline V gene data show CDR1 as MGHDK and CDR2 as SYGVNS. The V end was cut by 1 base, the J end by 9 bases, with 6 bases between. This CDR3 is 11 amino acids long. CDR3 in DNA: TGTGCCAGCAGTGAATTGGTAAGCTACACCTTC. Translating it yields CASSELVSYTF.

This sequence joins TRBV6-1 and TRBJ2-3; D remains ambiguous. V lost 6 bases and J lost 2, with 12 bases in between. Germline V lookup: CDR1 MNHNS, CDR2 SASEGT. CDR3 length equals 14 residues. CDR3 nucleotides: TGTGCCAGCAGCCTAGACACCTTCACAGATACGCAGTATTTT. Translated, it gives CASSLDTFTDTQYF.

This rearrangement joins TRBV9 to TRBJ2-1; D is perhaps TRBD1 or TRBD2 (5 bases each). The CDR3 loop spans 14 amino acids. The germline V gene encodes CDR1 SGDLS and CDR2 YYNGEE. V dropped 4 bases and J dropped 9 bases, with 17 bases sitting between them. The CDR3 bases are TGTGCCAGCAGCCTGCTGGGACGGGGCAGTGAGCAGTTCTTC. This gives the protein CASSLLGRGSEQFF.

The chain couples TRBV9 to TRBJ1-2, with D hard to call. Germline lookup yields CDR1 SGDLS and CDR2 YYNGEE. V gave up 6 bases and J gave up 8 bases, with 20 bases separating them. The CDR3 runs 14 residues. The DNA of the CDR3 is TGTGCCAGCACCCCCCTGGCGGGCGCATCGGGCTACACCTTC. Protein sequence: CASTPLAGASGYTF. Supplemented by reference TRBV9 and TRBJ1-2, the full variable domain reads DSGVTQTPKHLITATGQRVTLRCSPRSGDLSVYWYQQSLDQGLQFLIQYYNGEERAKGNILERFSAQQFPDLHSELNLSSLELGDSALYFCASTPLAGASGYTFGSGTRLTVV.

V is TRBV7-2 and J is TRBJ2-7, with D tentatively TRBD1 or TRBD2 (5 bases each). Germline-derived CDR1 and CDR2 are SGHTA and FQGNSA. V lost 4 bases to trimming and J lost 4 bases, with 14 bases between them. The CDR3 runs 14 residues. The CDR3 region is CASSYGMGLYEQYF. The CDR3 DNA follows: TGTGCCAGCAGCTACGGGATGGGGCTTTACGAGCAGTACTTC.

This clone has a handful of counts. The V and J genes are TRBV6-1 and TRBJ2-7, with D perhaps matching TRBD1 (7 bases). The CDR3 covers 13 residues. In germline, CDR1 is MNHNS, CDR2 SASEGT. V was shortened by 11 bases and J by 5 bases, with 19 bases between the two germline ends. CDR3 sequence reads: CASVGGGFNEQYF. Written as DNA, the CDR3 is TGTGCCTCCGTTGGAGGGGGCTTCAACGAGCAGTACTTC.

V is TRBV9 and J is TRBJ1-4; TRBD1 is a possible D gene (5 bases). The CDR3 spans 16 residues. The ends were cut back, 4 bases at V and 5 bases at J, with 18 bases in the middle. In germline, CDR1 is SGDLS, CDR2 YYNGEE. CDR3 bases: TGTGCCAGCAGCACGAGCCCCGGGGCAGGCAATGAAAAACTGTTTTTT. This gives the protein CASSTSPGAGNEKLFF.

There are a few counts of this clone. This chain links TRBV2 with TRBJ1-5; D is unclear. CDR3 size: 12 residues. With 9 bases removed from V and 0 bases from J, the gap between germline ends came to 6 bases. The germline V gene encodes CDR1 SNHLY and CDR2 FYNNEI. CDR3: CASSVSNQPQHF. In DNA, the CDR3 is TGTGCCAGTAGCGTTAGCAATCAGCCCCAGCATTTT.

The rearrangement joins TRBV4-1 to TRBJ1-1; D possibly corresponds to TRBD1 (5 bases). Germline CDR1 is MGHRA and CDR2 is YSYEKL. Trimming pared 1 base from V and 3 bases from J, leaving 15 bases between. The CDR3 loop spans 16 amino acids. CDR3 region: CASSQGGTPGHTEAFF. For the CDR3, the DNA is TGCGCCAGCAGCCAAGGGGGGACGCCTGGCCACACTGAAGCTTTCTTT.

V gene TRBV15 combines with J gene TRBJ2-7, with TRBD2 matching over 7 bases. Germline values: CDR1 LNHNV, CDR2 YYDKDF (reference sequence). This CDR3 is built from 16 residues. Unmatched junction bases numbered 8, after V lost 0 bases and J lost 3 bases. CDR3 DNA sequence: TGTGCCACCAGCAGAGATTTGGCTAGCGGCGTCTACGAGCAGTACTTC. This codes for CATSRDLASGVYEQYF.

The chain is built from TRBV7-9 and TRBJ2-3, with a tentative D call TRBD2 (7 bases). Germline loops: CDR1 SEHNR, CDR2 FQNEAQ (reference sequence). This CDR3 has 13 residues. Between the trimmed V and J ends, which lost 5 bases and 8 bases, there was a span of 14 bases. Written as DNA, the CDR3 is TGTGCCAGCAGCCCCAGCGGGACATTTACGCAGTATTTT. It specifies CASSPSGTFTQYF.

DNA for the CDR3: TGCGCCAGCAGAAAACTAGCGGGAGAGGGGGAGACCCAGTACTTC. Translated: CASRKLAGEGETQYF. The chain carries TRBV5-1 and TRBJ2-5; 11 nucleotides line up with TRBD2. Germline values: CDR1 SGHRS, CDR2 YFSETQ. V lost 5 bases and J lost 5; bases outside the gene matches: 8. This CDR3 region has 15 residues.

This chain connects TRBV7-6 to TRBJ1-2; D ambiguous. The CDR3 is made up of 14 amino acids. V was trimmed by 0 bases and J by 5 bases, leaving 10 bases between them. Germline CDR1 SGHVS, CDR2 FNYEAQ. CDR3 DNA: TGTGCCAGCAGCTTAGCCTTGGACGGGTATGGCTACACCTTC. Residues: CASSLALDGYGYTF.

The V and J genes are TRBV28 and TRBJ2-5; D gene uncertain. CDR3 length: 13 amino acids. V gave up 7 bases and J gave up 5 bases, with 14 bases separating them. Germline loops: CDR1 MDHEN, CDR2 SYDVKM. Here the CDR3 reads CASTLGGVETQYF. Written as DNA, the CDR3 is TGTGCCAGCACCCTCGGTGGGGTGGAGACCCAGTACTTC. Full variable domain (rest looked up from reference TRBV28 and TRBJ2-5): DVKVTQSSRYLVKRTGEKVFLECVQDMDHENMFWYRQDPGLGLRLIYFSYDVKMKEKGDIPEGYSVSREKKERFSLILESASTNQTSMYLCASTLGGVETQYFGPGTRLLVL.

This chain connects TRBV27 to TRBJ1-2, with 11 positions matching TRBD1. The CDR3 is 17 amino acids. Germline CDR1 is MNHEY and CDR2 is SMNVEV (reference sequence). The V and J ends lost 3 bases and 0 bases, in that order; junction bases with no gene match: 6. CDR3 loop: CASSFKGQGATNYGYTF. CDR3 DNA: TGTGCCAGCAGTTTCAAAGGACAGGGGGCAACTAACTATGGCTACACCTTC.

This rearrangement joins TRBV5-4 to TRBJ2-5, with 8 bases fitting TRBD1. Germline V gives CDR1 SGHNT, CDR2 YYREEE (reference sequence). This CDR3 spans 15 amino acids. Trimming cost V 4 bases and J 2 bases; bases outside gene matches: 7. CDR3 sequence (DNA): TGTGCCAGCAGCGCACGACAGGGGAGGCAAGAGACCCAGTACTTC. It codes for CASSARQGRQETQYF.

V gene TRBV11-2 combines with J gene TRBJ2-7; the D gene is possibly TRBD1 (6 bases). Trimming stripped 3 bases from V and 4 bases from J, with 10 bases between. From germline, CDR1 is SGHAT and CDR2 FQNNGV. The CDR3 sequence is 13 residues long. The CDR3 loop is CASSFGTKYEQYF. The DNA for the CDR3 is TGTGCCAGCAGCTTTGGGACAAAATACGAGCAGTACTTC.